These 2 T cell receptor beta chains were sequenced from one sample in a study of T cells in Graves' hyperthyroidism and ophthalmopathy. Amplified TCR beta CDR3 regions derived from RNA transcripts. TCR CDR3 regions were first amplified by RT-PCR with HTBI primers. TCRdb independently ran MiXCR on the multiplex PCR reads; one entry per CDR3 protein. The table includes about 280,000 distinct CDR3 sequences, less than 30% detected once. The sample comprised blood. These TCRs come from a man aged 35 to 55 with Graves' hyperthyroidism that later progressed to Graves' ophthalmopathy.

CDR3 residues: CSVTHPKYEQYF. In nucleotides, the CDR3 is TGCAGCGTTACCCATCCCAAGTACGAGCAGTACTTC. The chain employs TRBV29-1 and TRBJ2-7; no clear D gene. The CDR3 covers 12 residues. The germline CDR1 and CDR2 sequences are SQVTM and ANQGSEA. The V gene lost 5 bases and the J gene lost 4 bases, with 12 bases spanning the gap.

This chain connects TRBV6-2 or TRBV6-3 to TRBJ2-7, with D possibly being TRBD1 (6 bases). The CDR3 covers 17 residues. Germline values: CDR1 MNHEY, CDR2 SVGEGT. Trimming stripped 4 bases from V and 3 bases from J, with 22 bases between. For the CDR3, the DNA is TGTGCCAGCAGTTCCCCCGGGACATCTTCCGCAGTCTACGAGCAGTACTTC. This sequence encodes CASSSPGTSSAVYEQYF.